One and the same sample provided the 10 T cell receptor beta chains below, sequenced in a study of T cell responses to AZD1222 COVID-19 vaccine. Clones were read by immunoSEQ multiplex PCR, and TCRdb kept only the in-frame ones, dropping some. The sample has tens of thousands of clones, around 89% seen once. The source material was peripheral blood, sampled on day 0 of AZD1222 vaccination. The receptors originated from an adult in good health.

This clone appeared a single time. The rearrangement links TRBV21-1 to TRBJ1-4; TRBD1 was called by the table and not checked on the DNA. TRBV21-1 is a pseudogene. The CDR3 loop spans 23 amino acids. CDR3 protein: CASSNLRGPRSTPATSTNEKLFF. The DNA of the CDR3 is TGTGCCAGCAGCAACTTAAGGGGCCCCCGCAGTACCCCCGCAACGTCAACTAATGAAAAACTGTTTTTT.

This clone was detected only once. This chain uses TRBV24-1 with TRBJ2-5; 11 nucleotides match TRBD1. The CDR3 covers 16 residues. In germline, CDR1 is KGHDR, CDR2 SFDVKD. V lost 4 bases to trimming and J lost 5 bases; unmatched junction nucleotides: 8. CDR3 residues: CATSEAGTGGGETQYF. CDR3 nucleotide sequence: TGTGCCACCAGTGAGGCCGGGACAGGGGGTGGCGAGACCCAGTACTTC.

The chain employs TRBV28 and TRBJ2-1; 10 bases fit TRBD2. J lost 7 bases, V lost 6 bases, and 9 bases had no gene match. The CDR3 has 15 amino acids. The germline CDR1 and CDR2 sequences are MDHEN and SYDVKM. The CDR3 bases are TGTGCCAGCAGCTTTGCTAGCGGGAGTCCGAATGAGCAGTTCTTC. Translated: CASSFASGSPNEQFF.

This clone came up once. The chain is built from TRBV7-9 and TRBJ1-1, with D maybe TRBD1 (6 bases). The CDR3 is 14 residues long. V shed 5 bases and J shed 2 bases, with 12 bases lying between them. Germline CDR1 and CDR2: SEHNR and FQNEAQ (reference sequence). DNA of the CDR3: TGTGCCAGCAGCAGGGGGGCCAGCAACACTGAAGCTTTCTTT. Its protein product is CASSRGASNTEAFF.

This clone was found once. The J gene is TRBJ1-1, the V gene TRBV6-2 or TRBV6-3; no firm D call. The germline V gene encodes CDR1 MNHEY and CDR2 SVGEGT. This CDR3 is built from 12 residues. V was pared by 0 bases and J by 7 bases, with 6 bases between. The CDR3 sequence: CASSYSQREAFF. CDR3 coding DNA: TGTGCCAGCAGTTACTCGCAGCGTGAAGCTTTCTTT.

This rearrangement joins TRBV30 to TRBJ1-2; D unclear. The CDR3 is 15 residues long. The ends were cut back, 1 base at V and 3 bases at J, with 15 bases in the middle. In germline, CDR1 is GTSNPN, CDR2 SVGIG (reference sequence). The CDR3 nucleotides are TGTGCCTGGAGTGGCGGACGGACTGGGGACTATGGCTACACCTTC. It codes for CAWSGGRTGDYGYTF.

The V gene is TRBV9, the J gene TRBJ2-5, with D possibly being TRBD1 (5 bases). CDR3 length: 14 residues. CDR1 SGDLS and CDR2 YYNGEE come from the germline V gene. V was clipped by 0 bases and J by 7 bases, with 13 bases between them. This chain's CDR3 is CASSVDRLAWTQYF. The DNA for the CDR3 is TGTGCCAGCAGCGTAGACAGGTTGGCGTGGACCCAGTACTTC.

This chain connects TRBV9 to TRBJ1-6; 9 nucleotides line up with TRBD1. V shed 0 bases, J shed 10 bases, and the junction held 5 bases outside the gene matches. Germline assignment: CDR1 SGDLS and CDR2 YYNGEE. The CDR3 totals 15 residues. CDR3 bases: TGTGCCAGCAGCGTAGAGGGGACAGGGCTCTCACCCCTCCACTTT. Translated, it gives CASSVEGTGLSPLHF.

The CDR3, as DNA: TGTGCCAGCAGAGCTCGGGATACGCAGTATTTT. Its protein product is CASRARDTQYF. The chain recombines TRBV21-1 with TRBJ2-3; the table's D call TRBD2 went unverified against the DNA. TRBV21-1 is marked as a pseudogene. This CDR3 comprises 11 residues.

In its sample, this clone was seen a few times. The chain carries TRBV28 and TRBJ2-4; D uncertain. The V gene's germline CDR1 is MDHEN and CDR2 SYDVKM. The CDR3 spans 16 residues. V was shortened by 5 bases and J by 2 bases, with 16 bases between the two germline ends. CDR3 sequence (DNA): TGTGCCAGCAGTGGCCCCGGAAAGAGAACCAAAAACATTCAGTACTTC. Translation gives CASSGPGKRTKNIQYF.